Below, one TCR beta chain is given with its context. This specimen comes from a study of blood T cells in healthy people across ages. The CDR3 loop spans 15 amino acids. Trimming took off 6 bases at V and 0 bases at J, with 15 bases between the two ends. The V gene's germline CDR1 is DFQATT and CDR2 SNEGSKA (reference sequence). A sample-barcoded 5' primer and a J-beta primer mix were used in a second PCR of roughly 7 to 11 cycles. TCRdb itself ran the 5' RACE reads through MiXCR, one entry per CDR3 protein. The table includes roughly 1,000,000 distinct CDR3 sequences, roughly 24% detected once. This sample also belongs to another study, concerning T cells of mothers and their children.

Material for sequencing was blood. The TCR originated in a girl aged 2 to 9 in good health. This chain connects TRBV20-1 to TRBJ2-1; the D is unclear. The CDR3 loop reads CSAQRLGSSYNEQFF. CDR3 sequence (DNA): TGCAGTGCCCAGAGATTGGGAAGCTCCTACAATGAGCAGTTCTTC.